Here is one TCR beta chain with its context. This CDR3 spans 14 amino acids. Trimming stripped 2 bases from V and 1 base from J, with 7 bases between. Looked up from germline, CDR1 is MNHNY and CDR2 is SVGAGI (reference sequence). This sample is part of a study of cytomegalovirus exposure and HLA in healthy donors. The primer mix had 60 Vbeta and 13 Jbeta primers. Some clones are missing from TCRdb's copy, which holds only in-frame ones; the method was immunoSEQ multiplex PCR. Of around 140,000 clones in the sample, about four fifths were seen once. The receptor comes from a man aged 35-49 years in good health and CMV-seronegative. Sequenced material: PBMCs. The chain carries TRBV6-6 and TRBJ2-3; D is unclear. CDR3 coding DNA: TGTGCCAGCAGTTACCTTACTCGCACAGATACGCAGTATTTT. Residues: CASSYLTRTDTQYF.